The 6 T cell receptor beta chains below all came from one sample that was sequenced in a study of naive and memory T cell subsets. Study-wide points: A few larger clonotypes appeared in naive repertoires, especially CD8, possibly memory cells re-expressing CD45RA.

An equimolar mix of two oligonucleotides served as the beta constant-region primer for TRBC1 and TRBC2. Nested alpha and beta constant-region primers with the SP2 primer drove four PCR rounds on ligated cDNA. A single record per CDR3 protein comes from TCRdb applying MiXCR to the UMI-ligation and nested PCR reads. Of some 110,000 distinct CDR3 sequences listed, about 14% are singletons. Their antigens are not known. Sequencing used naive CD8+ T cells from blood. The receptors were gathered from a human donor in good health.

There are many counts of this clonotype. This chain uses TRBV12-3 or TRBV12-4 with TRBJ2-6; D might be TRBD2 (6 bases). This CDR3 region has 17 residues. Trimming left V 3 bases short and J 2 bases short, with 14 bases between. The CDR3 reads CASSFRGSNAGANVLTF. The CDR3 DNA sequence: TGTGCCAGCAGTTTCCGGGGGTCGAACGCTGGGGCCAACGTCCTGACTTTC.

The rearrangement joins TRBV27 to TRBJ1-5; perhaps TRBD1 as D (5 bases). The CDR3 totals 14 residues. V was pared by 3 bases and J by 6 bases, with 12 bases between. Germline V CDR1 and CDR2: MNHEY, SMNVEV (reference sequence). The CDR3 nucleotides are TGTGCCAGCAGTTTCCAGGGATCCGGTCAGCCCCAGCATTTT. This gives the protein CASSFQGSGQPQHF.

The chain employs TRBV4-1 and TRBJ2-1; tentative D call: TRBD2 (5 bases). The CDR3 contains 15 residues. Germline-derived CDR1 and CDR2 are MGHRA and YSYEKL. Trimming took 1 base from V and 9 from J, leaving 16 bases between them. The CDR3 sequence is CASSQVAEGPGEQFF. CDR3 bases: TGCGCCAGCAGCCAAGTGGCAGAGGGTCCAGGTGAGCAGTTCTTC.

In its sample, this clonotype was seen many times. The chain employs TRBV7-2 and TRBJ1-5, with 10 bases matching TRBD1. CDR1 is SGHTA and CDR2 is FQGNSA in the germline V gene. V dropped 5 bases and J dropped 3; count of bases not matched to a gene: 7. The CDR3 length is 16 residues. CDR3 region: CASSHRDRGDNQPQHF. The CDR3, as DNA: TGTGCCAGCAGCCACCGGGACAGGGGCGACAATCAGCCCCAGCATTTT. Variable domain in full (rest from reference TRBV7-2 and TRBJ1-5): GAGVSQSPSNKVTEKGKDVELRCDPISGHTALYWYRQSLGQGLEFLIYFQGNSAPDKSGLPSDRFSAERTGGSVSTLTIQRTQQEDSAVYLCASSHRDRGDNQPQHFGDGTRLSIL.

The gene calls are TRBV13 and TRBJ2-1, with 13 bases fitting TRBD2. Unmatched junction bases numbered 5, after V lost 5 bases and J lost 4 bases. CDR1 is PRHDT and CDR2 is FYEKMQ in the germline V gene (reference sequence). This CDR3 has 16 amino acids. The CDR3 DNA sequence: TGTGCCAGCAGCCCTCCGGGACTAGCGGGGTACAATGAGCAGTTCTTC. This sequence encodes CASSPPGLAGYNEQFF.

The chain couples TRBV7-9 to TRBJ2-1; D is tentatively TRBD1 or TRBD2 (5 bases each). The CDR3 contains 14 residues. The germline gives CDR1 SEHNR, CDR2 FQNEAQ (reference sequence). The V end was cut by 5 bases, the J end by 7 bases, with 15 bases between. The CDR3 nucleotides are TGTGCCAGCAGCGTTCGGGGCTCCCCTAATGAGCAGTTCTTC. It specifies CASSVRGSPNEQFF.